The rows below give T cell receptor beta chains drawn from one sample of a study of blood T cell repertoires in COVID-19. Here immunoSEQ multiplex PCR was the method, and the copy in TCRdb shows in-frame clones only, minus some. The sample has roughly 52,000 clones, around four fifths seen once; the top ten hold 5.2%. The sequenced sample was peripheral blood. These receptors were obtained from a human donor in a cohort sampled during active COVID-19. The CDR3 runs from the conserved cysteine through the conserved F or W. Each record gives: V gene, J gene, CDR3 length, clone size, D gene, CDR3 protein, CDR3 DNA. A D gene is named only where the DNA matches it firmly. The size entry is marked missing in some rows and otherwise reads once, few, many or a size class.

TRBV29-1	TRBJ1-2	13	-	TRBD1	CSVQRTGGHGYTF	TGCAGCGTCCAACGCACAGGGGGCCATGGCTACACCTTC
TRBV4-2	TRBJ2-3	15	-	TRBD2	CASSQDTSGGDTQYF	TGTGCCAGCAGCCAAGACACTAGCGGGGGAGATACGCAGTATTTT
TRBV11-1	TRBJ2-3	14	-	TRBD2	CASSSRTSPDTQYF	TGTGCCAGCAGCTCACGGACTAGCCCAGATACGCAGTATTTT
TRBV2	TRBJ2-1	11	once	TRBD2	CASSGGGVEFF	TGTGCCAGCAGTGGCGGGGGTGTTGAGTTCTTC
TRBV5-1	TRBJ2-3	17	-	TRBD2	CASSLVAGGVSTDTQYF	TGCGCCAGCAGCTTGGTAGCGGGGGGAGTATCCACAGATACGCAGTATTTT
TRBV18	TRBJ2-3	17	-	TRBD2	CASSPLSAGVSTDTQYF	TGTGCCAGCTCACCACTATCAGCGGGGGTAAGCACAGATACGCAGTATTTT
TRBV30	TRBJ2-1	13	-	-	CAWSVDIQPERFF	TGTGCCTGGAGTGTGGACATTCAACCCGAGCGGTTCTTC
TRBV7-2	TRBJ2-5	13	-	TRBD2	CASSTSAGKTQYF	TGTGCCAGCAGCACTAGCGCGGGGAAGACCCAGTACTTC
TRBV7-9	TRBJ2-5	17	-	-	CASSLALNLGAQETQYF	TGTGCCAGCAGCTTAGCGCTAAATTTGGGGGCCCAAGAGACCCAGTACTTC
TRBV5-1	TRBJ2-5	17	-	TRBD2	CASSSGLANAAQETQYF	TGCGCCAGCAGCTCGGGACTAGCCAACGCCGCCCAAGAGACCCAGTACTTC
TRBV6-5	TRBJ1-2	12	-	TRBD1	CASRRTGEGYTF	TGTGCCAGCAGGAGGACAGGGGAAGGCTACACCTTC
TRBV19	TRBJ2-4	16	-	-	CASSIGSVLAKNIQYF	TGTGCCAGTAGTATAGGGTCAGTCCTAGCCAAAAACATTCAGTACTTC
TRBV5-5	TRBJ2-7	15	-	TRBD1	CASSYSDRVDYEQYF	TGTGCCAGCAGTTATTCGGACAGGGTAGACTACGAGCAGTACTTC
TRBV7-9	TRBJ2-7	16	-	-	CASSFSPTGDSYEQYF	TGTGCCAGCAGCTTCTCCCCGACAGGCGATTCCTACGAGCAGTACTTC
TRBV28	TRBJ2-3	15	-	TRBD2	CASTYQRGAADTQYF	TGTGCCAGCACTTACCAGCGGGGGGCCGCAGATACGCAGTATTTT
TRBV27	TRBJ1-5	12	few	TRBD1	CASSSKGQARHF	TGTGCCAGCAGTTCGAAGGGACAGGCCCGGCATTTT
TRBV7-8	TRBJ2-7	14	-	-	CASSFRDSYYEQYF	TGTGCCAGCAGCTTCCGGGACTCGTACTACGAGCAGTACTTC
TRBV30	TRBJ2-3	15	-	-	CAWSVSFSPTDTQYF	TGTGCCTGGAGTGTATCCTTTAGCCCCACAGATACGCAGTATTTT
TRBV4-1	TRBJ2-2	17	few	TRBD2	CASSQDRAGAQNRELFF	TGCGCCAGCAGCCAAGATCGAGCGGGGGCCCAGAACCGGGAGCTGTTTTTT
TRBV12-2	TRBJ1-2	15	few	-	CASRLGDKRNYGYTF	TGTGCAAGTCGCTTAGGGGACAAGCGGAACTATGGCTACACCTTC
TRBV27	TRBJ2-4	14	once	-	CASSSGLAKNIQYF	TGTGCCAGCAGTTCCGGACTAGCCAAAAACATTCAGTACTTC
TRBV6-5	TRBJ2-7	14	once	-	CASSYYGQSYEQYF	TGTGCCAGCAGTTATTATGGACAGTCCTACGAGCAGTACTTC
TRBV5-1	TRBJ2-2	14	few	TRBD1	CASSSRTGGGELFF	TGCGCCAGCAGTTCGCGGACAGGGGGCGGGGAGCTGTTTTTT
TRBV5-1	TRBJ1-2	14	-	-	CASSLGGFDYGYTF	TGCGCCAGCAGCTTGGGGGGCTTTGACTATGGCTACACCTTC
TRBV27	TRBJ2-7	16	-	TRBD1	CASSLYPTGAGYEQYF	TGTGCCAGCAGCTTATATCCAACAGGGGCAGGCTACGAGCAGTACTTC
TRBV9	TRBJ1-1	15	once	-	CASSVRPTVNTEAFF	TGTGCCAGCAGCGTACGCCCTACAGTGAACACTGAAGCTTTCTTT
TRBV5-1	TRBJ2-7	13	-	-	CASSSRYSYEQYF	TGCGCCAGCAGCTCGCGATACTCATACGAGCAGTACTTC
TRBV2	TRBJ2-7	15	-	-	CASKVLPGGNYEQYF	TGTGCCAGCAAAGTACTGCCAGGGGGGAACTACGAGCAGTACTTC
TRBV5-6	TRBJ2-7	14	-	TRBD1	CASSPGTGFGEQYF	TGTGCCAGCAGCCCAGGGACAGGGTTCGGCGAGCAGTACTTC
TRBV19	TRBJ1-2	13	-	-	CASSTSGANGYTF	TGTGCCAGTAGTACCTCAGGGGCTAATGGCTACACCTTC
TRBV6-5	TRBJ2-1	14	-	TRBD2	CASTPGLQNNEQFF	TGTGCCAGCACTCCGGGACTACAAAACAATGAGCAGTTCTTC
TRBV7-7	TRBJ2-5	15	-	TRBD1	CASSPSSGTVETQYF	TGTGCTAGCAGTCCATCGTCCGGGACAGTCGAGACCCAGTACTTC
TRBV6-5	TRBJ1-1	14	-	TRBD1	CASSRGQGYTEAFF	TGTGCCAGCAGTAGGGGACAGGGCTACACTGAAGCTTTCTTT
TRBV7-8	TRBJ2-1	15	-	TRBD1	CASRTTGGRGNEQFF	TGTGCCAGCAGAACCACAGGGGGCAGGGGCAATGAGCAGTTCTTC
TRBV7-2	TRBJ2-7	16	-	TRBD2	CASSSPASGITYEQYF	TGTGCCAGCAGCTCACCGGCTAGCGGAATCACCTACGAGCAGTACTTC
TRBV30	TRBJ2-7	13	once	TRBD1	CASTDRGGYEQYF	TGTGCCAGCACGGACAGGGGGGGCTACGAGCAGTACTTC
TRBV5-4	TRBJ2-7	14	-	-	CASSSRGVHYEQYF	TGTGCCAGCAGCTCCAGGGGAGTTCACTACGAGCAGTACTTC
TRBV18	TRBJ2-7	14	-	-	CASSPELAGYEQYF	TGTGCCAGCTCACCAGAACTAGCCGGCTACGAGCAGTACTTC
TRBV7-9	TRBJ2-2	15	few	-	CASTLGSGNTGELFF	TGTGCCAGCACCCTGGGGAGCGGAAACACCGGGGAGCTGTTTTTT
TRBV5-5	TRBJ2-5	16	once	TRBD1	CASSPLTTGGLETQYF	TGTGCCAGCAGCCCCCTCACGACAGGGGGATTAGAGACCCAGTACTTC
TRBV28	TRBJ1-1	14	-	TRBD1	CASSPITGGTEAFF	TGTGCCAGCAGTCCTATTACAGGGGGGACTGAAGCTTTCTTT
TRBV27	TRBJ2-2	15	-	-	CASSSIAANTGELFF	TGTGCCAGCAGTTCTATTGCGGCGAACACCGGGGAGCTGTTTTTT
TRBV9	TRBJ2-1	15	-	-	CASSQLQAGYNEQFF	TGTGCCAGCAGCCAACTACAAGCCGGGTACAATGAGCAGTTCTTC
TRBV7-6	TRBJ2-1	17	-	TRBD1	CASSPRRDRRAYNEQFF	TGTGCCAGCAGCCCCCGACGGGACAGGAGGGCCTACAATGAGCAGTTCTTC
TRBV20-1	TRBJ1-2	12	-	-	CSASVSSGGYTF	TGCAGTGCTAGTGTTTCCTCGGGAGGCTACACCTTC
TRBV3-1/TRBV3-2	TRBJ2-5	12	-	-	CASSPAGETQYF	TGTGCCAGCAGCCCCGCCGGTGAGACCCAGTACTTC
TRBV29-1	TRBJ2-3	17	-	-	CSVEDGRQDRFTDTQYF	TGCAGCGTTGAAGATGGGAGACAGGACCGCTTCACAGATACGCAGTATTTT
TRBV18	TRBJ2-7	16	-	-	CASSPKQGGRGYEQYF	TGTGCCAGCTCACCCAAACAGGGTGGTCGAGGCTACGAGCAGTACTTC
TRBV28	TRBJ1-1	14	-	-	CASSPGEVNTEAFF	TGTGCCAGCAGTCCGGGGGAGGTTAACACTGAAGCTTTCTTT
TRBV14	TRBJ2-7	15	-	TRBD1	CASSTRDRVSYEQYF	TGTGCCAGCAGTACCCGGGACAGGGTCTCCTACGAGCAGTACTTC
TRBV2	TRBJ2-1	13	-	-	CASSEQQFSEQFF	TGTGCCAGCAGTGAACAACAGTTCAGTGAGCAGTTCTTC
TRBV5-6	TRBJ1-6	17	-	TRBD1	CASTGTGGAGYNSPLHF	TGTGCCAGCACCGGTACAGGGGGCGCGGGCTATAATTCACCCCTCCACTTT
TRBV20-1	TRBJ2-3	10	-	-	CSAMGGTQYF	TGCAGTGCCATGGGGGGTACGCAGTATTTT
TRBV3-1/TRBV3-2	TRBJ2-1	14	-	TRBD2	CASSSKRGGNEQFF	TGTGCCAGCAGCTCAAAGCGGGGGGGCAATGAGCAGTTCTTC
TRBV6-5	TRBJ1-2	13	-	TRBD1	CASGGDRDYGYTF	TGTGCCAGCGGGGGGGACAGGGACTATGGCTACACCTTC